Reported below is one T cell receptor beta chain. The CDR3 runs to 17 residues. The V gene's germline CDR1 is SEHNR and CDR2 FQNEAQ (reference sequence). V gave up 5 bases and J gave up 2 bases, with 16 bases separating them. The data derive from a study of T cells in tumors after PD-1 blockade. Study as a whole: Patients had no prior checkpoint blockade, systemic immunosuppressants, or anti-cancer therapy within 4 weeks.

Measured with immunoSEQ multiplex PCR; TCRdb has only the in-frame clones, and not every one. Here the sample spans under 40,000 clones, 73% being singletons. The starting material was PBMCs, obtained after anti-PD-1 treatment. The rearrangement joins TRBV7-9 to TRBJ1-6; no reliable D call. This sequence was found in a human donor with basal cell carcinoma. CDR3 sequence: CASSPPSVGTYNSPLHF. CDR3 nucleotide sequence: TGTGCCAGCAGCCCCCCGTCGGTGGGTACCTATAATTCACCCCTCCACTTT.